This T cell receptor beta chain came from a study of blood T cell repertoires in COVID-19. Study information: Donors in the United States, Italy and Spain gave samples during acute or convalescent COVID-19.

Study processing details: Estimation of nucleated cell counts relied on the amplification of reference gene primers. The data were produced by immunoSEQ multiplex PCR, yet TCRdb's version contains in-frame clones alone and is incomplete. V and J calls and clone size come straight from that table; D and trimming were deduced from the DNA. Of under 200,000 clones in the sample, 80% to 85% were seen once. Trimming shortened V by 2 bases and J by 6 bases, and 11 bases separated the two germline ends. The CDR3 runs 14 residues. CDR1 is SGHAT and CDR2 is FQNNGV in the germline V gene. The sequence derives from a man in his 70s with active or convalescent COVID-19. This rearrangement joins TRBV11-2 to TRBJ2-1; a weak D match, TRBD1 (5 bases). The sequenced material came from peripheral blood. CDR3 bases: TGTGCCAGCAGCTTATGGCGTGACAGCAATGAGCAGTTCTTC. The encoded protein is CASSLWRDSNEQFF.